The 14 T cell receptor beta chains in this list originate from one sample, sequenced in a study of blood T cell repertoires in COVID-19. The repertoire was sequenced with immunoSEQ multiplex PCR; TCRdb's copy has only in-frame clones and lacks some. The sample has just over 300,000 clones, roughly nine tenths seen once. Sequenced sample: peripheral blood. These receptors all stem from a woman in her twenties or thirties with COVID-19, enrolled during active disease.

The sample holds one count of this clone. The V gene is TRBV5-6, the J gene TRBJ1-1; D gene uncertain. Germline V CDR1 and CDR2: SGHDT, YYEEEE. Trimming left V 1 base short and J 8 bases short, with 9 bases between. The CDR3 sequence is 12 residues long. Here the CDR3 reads CASSLLVGEAFF. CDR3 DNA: TGTGCCAGCAGCTTGTTGGTCGGGGAAGCTTTCTTT.

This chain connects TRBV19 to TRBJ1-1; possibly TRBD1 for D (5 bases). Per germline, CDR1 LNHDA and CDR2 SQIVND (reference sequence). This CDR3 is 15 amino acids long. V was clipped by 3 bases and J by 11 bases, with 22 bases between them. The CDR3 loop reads CASSMAKWGVEGAFF. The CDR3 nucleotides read TGTGCCAGTAGTATGGCCAAGTGGGGGGTCGAGGGCGCTTTCTTT. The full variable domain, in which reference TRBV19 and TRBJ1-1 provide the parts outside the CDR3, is DGGITQSPKYLFRKEGQNVTLSCEQNLNHDAMYWYRQDPGQGLRLIYYSQIVNDFQKGDIAEGYSVSREKKESFPLTVTSAQKNPTAFYLCASSMAKWGVEGAFFGQGTRLTVV.

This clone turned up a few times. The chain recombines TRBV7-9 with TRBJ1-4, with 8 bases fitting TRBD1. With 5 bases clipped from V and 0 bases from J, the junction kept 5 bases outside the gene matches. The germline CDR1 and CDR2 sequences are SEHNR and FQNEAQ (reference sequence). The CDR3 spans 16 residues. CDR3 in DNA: TGTGCCAGCAGCCACGACAGGGGTACAACTAATGAAAAACTGTTTTTT. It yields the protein CASSHDRGTTNEKLFF.

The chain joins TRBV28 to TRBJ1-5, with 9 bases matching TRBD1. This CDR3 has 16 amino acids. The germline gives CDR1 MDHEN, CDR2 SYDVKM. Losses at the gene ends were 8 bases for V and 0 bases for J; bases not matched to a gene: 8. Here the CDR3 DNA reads TGTGCCAGCCGATCGATGACAGGGGGTAGCAATCAGCCCCAGCATTTT. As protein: CASRSMTGGSNQPQHF.

The CDR3 DNA reads TGTGCCAGCAGCTTAGGGTCCAGGGAATATGGCTACACCTTC. This encodes CASSLGSREYGYTF. The chain combines TRBV7-8 with TRBJ1-2, with a weak D call TRBD1 (5 bases). V lost 1 base, J lost 5 bases, and 11 bases lay in between. In germline, CDR1 is SGHVS, CDR2 FQNEAQ. The CDR3 is made up of 14 amino acids. Drawing the rest from reference TRBV7-8 and TRBJ1-2, the complete variable domain is GAGVSQSPRYKVAKRGQDVALRCDPISGHVSLFWYQQALGQGPEFLTYFQNEAQLDKSGLPSDRFFAERPEGSVSTLKIQRTQQEDSAVYLCASSLGSREYGYTFGSGTRLTVV.

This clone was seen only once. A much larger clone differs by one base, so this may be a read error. The CDR3 DNA sequence: TGTGCCAGCAGTCCCAACTCTGGAAACACCATATATTTT. This translates into CASSPNSGNTIYF. The rearrangement uses TRBV11-3 and TRBJ1-3; D is undetermined. The CDR3 is made up of 13 amino acids. Per germline, CDR1 SGHNT and CDR2 YENEEA. The germline V and J ends were trimmed by 6 bases and 0 bases, with 6 bases remaining between them.

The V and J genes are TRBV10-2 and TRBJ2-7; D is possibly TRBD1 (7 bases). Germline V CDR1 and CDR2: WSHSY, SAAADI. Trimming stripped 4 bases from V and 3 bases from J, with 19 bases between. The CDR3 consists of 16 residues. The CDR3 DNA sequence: TGCGCCAGCAGTGGTAACGCGGGACAGCGCGTCTACGAGCAGTACTTC. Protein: CASSGNAGQRVYEQYF.

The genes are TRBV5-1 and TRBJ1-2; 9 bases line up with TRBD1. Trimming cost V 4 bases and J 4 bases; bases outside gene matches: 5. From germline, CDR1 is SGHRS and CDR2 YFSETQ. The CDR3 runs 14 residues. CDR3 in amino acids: CASSPDRGGYGYTF. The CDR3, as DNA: TGCGCCAGCAGCCCGGACAGGGGAGGCTATGGCTACACCTTC.

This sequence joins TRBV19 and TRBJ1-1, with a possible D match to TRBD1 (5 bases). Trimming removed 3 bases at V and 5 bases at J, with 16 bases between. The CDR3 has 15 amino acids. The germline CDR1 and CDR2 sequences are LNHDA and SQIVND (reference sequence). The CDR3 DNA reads TGTGCCAGTAGTATTTTGGGGTTGGGGGGAACTGAAGCTTTCTTT. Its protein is CASSILGLGGTEAFF.

CDR3 region: CASSPGGTGDEKLFF. CDR3 bases: TGTGCCAGCTCACCAGGCGGGACAGGAGATGAAAAACTGTTTTTT. The chain is built from TRBV18 and TRBJ1-4; 8 bases match TRBD1. The CDR3 runs to 15 residues. Germline V CDR1 and CDR2: KGHSH, LQKENI. The trim removed 2 bases at V and 6 bases at J, leaving 5 bases unmatched. Drawing the rest from reference TRBV18 and TRBJ1-4, the complete variable domain is NAGVMQNPRHLVRRRGQEARLRCSPMKGHSHVYWYRQLPEEGLKFMVYLQKENIIDESGMPKERFSAEFPKEGPSILRIQQVVRGDSAAYFCASSPGGTGDEKLFFGSGTQLSVL.

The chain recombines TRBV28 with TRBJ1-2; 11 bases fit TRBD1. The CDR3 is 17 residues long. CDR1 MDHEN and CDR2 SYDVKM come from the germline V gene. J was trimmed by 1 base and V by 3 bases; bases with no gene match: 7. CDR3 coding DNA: TGTGCCAGCAGTTTTTCAGGACAGGGGGCACTTAACTATGGCTACACCTTC. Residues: CASSFSGQGALNYGYTF.

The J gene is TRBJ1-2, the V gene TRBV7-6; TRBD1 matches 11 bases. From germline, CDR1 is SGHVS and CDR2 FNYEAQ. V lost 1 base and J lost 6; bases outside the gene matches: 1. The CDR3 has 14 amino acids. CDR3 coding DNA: TGTGCCAGCAGCTTAGGGACAGGGGGCCATGGCTACACCTTC. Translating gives CASSLGTGGHGYTF.

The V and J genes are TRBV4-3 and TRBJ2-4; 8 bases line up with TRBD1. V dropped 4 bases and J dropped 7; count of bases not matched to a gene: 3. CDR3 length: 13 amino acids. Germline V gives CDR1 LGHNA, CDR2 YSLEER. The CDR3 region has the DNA TGCGCCAGCAGCCGGAACAGGGGGAACATTCAGTACTTC. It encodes CASSRNRGNIQYF.

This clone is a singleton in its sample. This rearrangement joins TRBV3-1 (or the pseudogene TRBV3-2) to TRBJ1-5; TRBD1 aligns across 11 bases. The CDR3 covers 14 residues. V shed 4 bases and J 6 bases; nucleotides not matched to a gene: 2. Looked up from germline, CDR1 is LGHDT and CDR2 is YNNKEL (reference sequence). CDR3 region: CASSLGTGGQPQHF. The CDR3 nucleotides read TGTGCCAGCAGCCTCGGGACAGGGGGTCAGCCCCAGCATTTT.